The rows below give T cell receptor beta chains drawn from one sample of a study of technical replicates of blood from a handful of donors. This table comes from immunoSEQ multiplex PCR, and its TCRdb copy is limited to in-frame clones, with some not included. The repertoire includes roughly 85,000 clones, nearly 95% of them detected once, and 0.26% sits in the top ten. Sequencing was done on a sample of T cells isolated from PBMCs. The receptors here all came from a human donor in good health. Each CDR3 is given with its conserved first and last residue. Fields, in order: D gene, clone size, J gene, V gene, CDR3 DNA, CDR3 protein. A D gene is named only where the DNA matches it firmly. Clone size appears in some rows only: once, few, many, or a class for an expanded clone.

>NA|NA|TRBJ1-5|TRBV15
TGTGCCACCGGGGAGGGGCCTGGACCTAATCAGCCCCAGCATTTT
CATGEGPGPNQPQHF
>NA|NA|TRBJ2-7|TRBV7-8
TGTGCCAGCAGCCTACCCAGGGGAATTGGCGAGCAGTACTTC
CASSLPRGIGEQYF
>TRBD2|NA|TRBJ2-7|TRBV10-2
TGCGCCAGCAGTGAGTCCCCCAGCGGGGGGGCTTCTCAGCAGTACTTC
CASSESPSGGASQQYF
>NA|NA|TRBJ1-1|TRBV5-4
TGTGCCAGCAGCCAGACAGGAGGCACTGAAGCTTTCTTT
CASSQTGGTEAFF
>TRBD1|once|TRBJ1-2|TRBV28
TGTGCCAGCAGTTTGAGGTTTGAACAGGGGGATGGCTACACCTTC
CASSLRFEQGDGYTF
>NA|NA|TRBJ2-7|TRBV9
TGTGCCAGCGGGGGTACCGGACAGTTTGGCGAGCAGTACTTC
CASGGTGQFGEQYF
>TRBD2|NA|TRBJ2-1|TRBV6-1
TGTGCCAGCAGTGAAGCATGGACTAGCGGCCCGCTCGGGTACAATGAGCAGTTCTTC
CASSEAWTSGPLGYNEQFF
>TRBD1|NA|TRBJ2-5|TRBV9
TGTGCCAGCAGCCCCGGGACAGGGCGAAACCAAGAGACCCAGTACTTC
CASSPGTGRNQETQYF
>NA|NA|TRBJ1-5|TRBV7-9
TGTGCCAGCAGCCCTGGCCGTCGCAATCAGCCCCAGCATTTT
CASSPGRRNQPQHF
>NA|once|TRBJ2-1|TRBV5-6
TGTGCCAGCAGCTTCGATGTCAGTTACGGGAAGCAGTTCTTC
CASSFDVSYGKQFF
>NA|once|TRBJ1-1|TRBV29-1
TGCAGCGTTGAGTACGTCAGGGGTAACACTGAAGCTTTCTTT
CSVEYVRGNTEAFF
>TRBD1|NA|TRBJ2-7|TRBV28
TGTGCCAGCAGTCTCTCAACGGGACAGGGCTACGAGCAGTACTTC
CASSLSTGQGYEQYF
>NA|NA|TRBJ2-5|TRBV12-5
TGTGCTAGTGGTCGCGGGACAGCCCAAGAGACCCAGTACTTC
CASGRGTAQETQYF
>TRBD1|NA|TRBJ2-5|TRBV5-1
TGCGCCAGCAGCTTGGCCAGCGGACAGGGGGCCCAAGAGACCCAGTACTTC
CASSLASGQGAQETQYF
>TRBD2|NA|TRBJ2-1|TRBV29-1
TGCAGCGTTGAAACGTGGGAGGGATACAATGAGCAGTTCTTC
CSVETWEGYNEQFF
>TRBD1|NA|TRBJ1-5|TRBV27
TGTGCCAGCAGTTCGCCGGGACAGGGCGTGCAGCCCCAGCATTTT
CASSSPGQGVQPQHF
>NA|NA|TRBJ2-3|TRBV2
TGTGCCAGCACCCCTTCGCGGGCCACAGATACGCAGTATTTT
CASTPSRATDTQYF
>TRBD2|once|TRBJ2-1|TRBV27
TGTGCCAGATCTCTAGCGGGAGTGATAGATGAGCAGTTCTTC
CARSLAGVIDEQFF
>TRBD2|NA|TRBJ2-5|TRBV11-3
TGTGCCAGCGCCGGGACTAGCGACCAAGAGACCCAGTACTTC
CASAGTSDQETQYF
>NA|NA|TRBJ2-3|TRBV5-1
TGCGCCAGCAGCTTCGGGGGAAGCACAGATACGCAGTATTTT
CASSFGGSTDTQYF
>NA|NA|TRBJ1-2|TRBV13
TGTGCCAGCAGCCTTGGACAGCTGACTAACTATGGCTACACCTTC
CASSLGQLTNYGYTF
>NA|NA|TRBJ2-4|TRBV4-1
TGCGCCAGCAGCCAACCCCATCGGGGGGCAGCCAAAAACATTCAGTACTTC
CASSQPHRGAAKNIQYF
>TRBD1|NA|TRBJ1-6|TRBV5-1
TGCGCCAGCAGATGGGACAGTCAGAATTCACCCCTCCACTTT
CASRWDSQNSPLHF
>NA|NA|TRBJ1-5|TRBV6-1
TGTGCCAGCAGGGCAAATACAGGGACTCAGCCCCAGCATTTT
CASRANTGTQPQHF
>TRBD1|few|TRBJ2-3|TRBV19
TGTGCCAGTAGTGGGACAGTCACAGATACGCAGTATTTT
CASSGTVTDTQYF
>NA|NA|TRBJ2-5|TRBV12-5
TGTGCTAGTGGATCAGACTCGAACCAAGAGACCCAGTACTTC
CASGSDSNQETQYF
>TRBD1|NA|TRBJ1-1|TRBV29-1
TGCAGCGCCCTGGGACAGGGGCCCCCTGAAGCTTTCTTT
CSALGQGPPEAFF
>TRBD2|NA|TRBJ2-3|TRBV5-1
TGCGCCAGATATACCACGGGACTAGCATACACAGATACGCAGTATTTT
CARYTTGLAYTDTQYF
>TRBD2|NA|TRBJ2-1|TRBV9
TGTGCCAGCAGCGCAGGCTTAGGGACTACCCGAGAGCAGTTCTTC
CASSAGLGTTREQFF
>TRBD1|NA|TRBJ1-2|TRBV7-9
TGTGCCAGCACCCGTGGGGACAGCTATGGCTACACCTTC
CASTRGDSYGYTF
>TRBD2|NA|TRBJ2-7|TRBV7-9
TGTGCCAGCAGGCCGGGAGGGCCTTACGAGCAGTACTTC
CASRPGGPYEQYF
>NA|NA|TRBJ1-6|TRBV6-1
TGTGCCAGCAGTGAACGCCCGCCAGGGGCCAATTCACCCCTCCACTTT
CASSERPPGANSPLHF
>TRBD2|NA|TRBJ2-5|TRBV15
TGTGCCACCAGGGGGGGGTTAAGGGGAGGGCAAGAGACCCAGTACTTC
CATRGGLRGGQETQYF
>NA|NA|TRBJ1-1|TRBV6-5
TGTGCCAGCTTCCTTACTCCCGGTTCCACTGAAGCTTTCTTT
CASFLTPGSTEAFF
>TRBD1|few|TRBJ2-7|TRBV5-1
TGCGCCAGCCGAGCGACAGGGAACTACGAGCAGTACTTC
CASRATGNYEQYF
>TRBD1|NA|TRBJ1-2|TRBV4-1
TGCGCCAGCAGGGGGACAGGGGACTATGGCTACACCTTC
CASRGTGDYGYTF
>NA|NA|TRBJ1-1|TRBV11-2
TGTGCCAGCAGCTTTTCCGGGACTGACAACACTGAAGCTTTCTTT
CASSFSGTDNTEAFF
>NA|NA|TRBJ1-4|TRBV6-6
TGTGCCAGCAGCATGGACAGTGCAACTAATGAAAAACTGTTTTTT
CASSMDSATNEKLFF
>TRBD1|NA|TRBJ1-1|TRBV7-9
TGTGCCAGCAGCTTAGGTAGGGACAGGGACGCCACTGAAGCTTTCTTT
CASSLGRDRDATEAFF
>NA|NA|TRBJ2-7|TRBV7-9
TGTGCCAGCAGCCGACGGGATTACGAGCAGTACTTC
CASSRRDYEQYF
>TRBD1|few|TRBJ2-5|TRBV25-1
TGTGCCAGCAGTCCGGGACAGGGATGGTCAGAGACCCAGTACTTC
CASSPGQGWSETQYF
>TRBD1|few|TRBJ1-2|TRBV10-3
TGTGCCATCAAGGGACAGAGCGATGGCTACACCTTC
CAIKGQSDGYTF
>NA|NA|TRBJ2-7|TRBV7-8
TGTGCCAGCAGCTTAGCGGTGGAGTACGCCAACTACGAGCAGTACTTC
CASSLAVEYANYEQYF